This TCR beta chain was identified during a study of cytomegalovirus exposure and HLA in healthy donors. Findings and caveats of the study: CMV antigen specificity of a few CMV-associated chains was confirmed in vitro.

13 Jbeta primers and 60 Vbeta primers were used for the PCR. Clones were sequenced by immunoSEQ multiplex PCR, and TCRdb holds only the in-frame ones, with some missing. Of 150,000 or so clones in the sample, just under 80% are singletons; the top ten hold 2.5% to 3.5%. The CDR3 covers 16 residues. Trimming left V 0 bases short and J 5 bases short, with 16 bases between. Germline CDR1 and CDR2: LGHNA and YSLEER. This clone was recorded a few times. The antigen remains unidentified. The chain couples TRBV4-3 to TRBJ1-2; D is undetermined. The material sequenced was PBMCs. The clonotype was recovered from a woman in her fifties or sixties in good health and CMV-seropositive. The chain's CDR3 is CASSQEAGRGEYGYTF. For the CDR3, the DNA is TGCGCCAGCAGCCAAGAGGCAGGTCGGGGAGAATATGGCTACACCTTC.